This T cell receptor (beta chain) was captured in a study of blood T cell repertoires in COVID-19. Study at large: Nucleic acid was either cDNA or gDNA, and it came from T cells, B-cell-depleted T cells, or PBMCs.

Clones were read by immunoSEQ multiplex PCR, and TCRdb kept only the in-frame ones, dropping some. In the table there are about 120,000 clones, 80% to 90% of which are singletons. This CDR3 is built from 16 residues. V shed 3 bases and J shed 1 base, with 16 bases lying between them. The germline V gene has CDR1 MDHEN and CDR2 SYDVKM. The sequence came from a woman in her 50s with acute or convalescent COVID-19. Material: peripheral blood. The genes are TRBV28 and TRBJ2-7; TRBD1 might be the D (5 bases). The CDR3 DNA is TGTGCCAGCAGTTTCCCTCTGCAGGGTGGATCCTACGAGCAGTACTTC. It translates to CASSFPLQGGSYEQYF.